The clone carrying this TCR beta chain occurred many times. This entry comes from a study of naive and memory T cell subsets. V lost 6 bases, J lost 4 bases, and 14 bases lay in between. The length of the CDR3 is 14 residues. CDR1 and CDR2 from the germline V gene are SNHLY and FYNNEI. Both TRBC1 and TRBC2 were covered by a beta constant-region primer of two equimolar oligonucleotides. In TCRdb, the UMI-ligation and nested PCR reads were re-called with MiXCR into one record per CDR3 protein. This sample has 130,000 to 150,000 distinct CDR3 sequences, with about 15% found just once. The chain has TRBV2 and TRBJ2-3; D remains unclear. The clonotype comes from a human donor in good health. The sample comprised naive CD4+ T cells from blood. DNA for the CDR3: TGTGCCAGCAGGGGCCGTCTTACGGCAGATACGCAGTATTTT. As protein: CASRGRLTADTQYF.